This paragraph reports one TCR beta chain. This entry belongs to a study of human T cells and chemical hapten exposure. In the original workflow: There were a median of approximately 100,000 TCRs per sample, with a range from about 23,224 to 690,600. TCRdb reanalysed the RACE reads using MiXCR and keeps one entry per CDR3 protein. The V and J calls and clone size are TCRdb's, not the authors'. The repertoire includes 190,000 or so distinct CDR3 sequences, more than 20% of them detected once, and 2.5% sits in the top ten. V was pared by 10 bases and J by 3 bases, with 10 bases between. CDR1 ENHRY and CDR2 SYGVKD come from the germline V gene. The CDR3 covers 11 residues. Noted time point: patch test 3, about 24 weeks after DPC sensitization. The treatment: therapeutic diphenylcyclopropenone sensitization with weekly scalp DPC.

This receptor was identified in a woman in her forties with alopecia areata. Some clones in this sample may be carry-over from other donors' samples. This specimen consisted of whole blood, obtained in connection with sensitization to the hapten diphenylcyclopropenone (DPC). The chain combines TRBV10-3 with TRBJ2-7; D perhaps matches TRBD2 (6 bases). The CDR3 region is CATTGDYEQYF. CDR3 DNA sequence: TGTGCCACTACGGGGGACTACGAGCAGTACTTC.